In this sample, the clone carrying this T cell receptor beta chain turned up a few times. Its antigen is not known. The data originate from a study of identical twins. The study, taken as a whole, reports: Low generation probability was overrepresented in out-of-frame alpha sequences shared by twins.

MiXCR, applied by TCRdb to the 5' RACE reads, yields one record per CDR3 protein. The sample contains hundreds of thousands of distinct CDR3 sequences, more than 6.5% of which appear only once. The CDR3 has 14 amino acids. Germline V gene lookup returns CDR1 DFQATT and CDR2 SNEGSKA (reference sequence). V lost 5 bases, J lost 6 bases, and 12 bases stayed unmatched. This same sample was also part of a study on yellow fever vaccine responses in identical twins.

The origin of this receptor is a woman between 18 and 30 years old in good health. The chain couples TRBV20-1 to TRBJ2-7; 8 bases agree with TRBD1. Sequenced sample: memory (CD45RO+) T cells sorted from blood. The CDR3 DNA sequence: TGCAGTGCTCCCGACAGGGGACGGTCTGGCGAGCAGTACTTC. It encodes CSAPDRGRSGEQYF.